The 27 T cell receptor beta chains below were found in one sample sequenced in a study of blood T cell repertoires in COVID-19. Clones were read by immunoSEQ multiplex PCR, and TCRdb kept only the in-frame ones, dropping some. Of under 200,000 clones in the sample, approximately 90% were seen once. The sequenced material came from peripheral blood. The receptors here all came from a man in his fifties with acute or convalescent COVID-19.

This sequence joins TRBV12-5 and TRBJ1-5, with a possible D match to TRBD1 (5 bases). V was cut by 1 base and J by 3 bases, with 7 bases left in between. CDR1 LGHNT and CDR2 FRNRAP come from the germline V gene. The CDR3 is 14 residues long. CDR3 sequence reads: CASGLGQNNQPQHF. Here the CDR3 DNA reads TGTGCTAGTGGTTTGGGACAGAACAATCAGCCCCAGCATTTT.

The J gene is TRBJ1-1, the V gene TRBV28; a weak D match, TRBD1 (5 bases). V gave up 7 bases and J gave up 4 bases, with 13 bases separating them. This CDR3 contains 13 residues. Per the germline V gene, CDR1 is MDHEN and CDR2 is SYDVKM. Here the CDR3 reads CASTKGRLTEAFF. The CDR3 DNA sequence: TGTGCCAGCACGAAGGGGCGGCTCACTGAAGCTTTCTTT.

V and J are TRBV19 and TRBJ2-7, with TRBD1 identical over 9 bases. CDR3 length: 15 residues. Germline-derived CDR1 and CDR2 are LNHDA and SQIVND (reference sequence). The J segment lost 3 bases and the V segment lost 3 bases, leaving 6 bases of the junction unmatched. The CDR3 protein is CASSISGTGFYEQYF. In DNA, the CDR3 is TGTGCCAGTAGTATTTCGGGGACAGGGTTCTACGAGCAGTACTTC.

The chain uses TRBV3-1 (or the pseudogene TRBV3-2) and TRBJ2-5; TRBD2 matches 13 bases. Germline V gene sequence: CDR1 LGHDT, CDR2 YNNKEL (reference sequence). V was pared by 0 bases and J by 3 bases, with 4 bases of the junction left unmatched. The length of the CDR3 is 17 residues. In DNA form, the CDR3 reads TGTGCCAGCAGCCAAGATAGGACTAGCGGGAGAAAAGAGACCCAGTACTTC. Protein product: CASSQDRTSGRKETQYF.

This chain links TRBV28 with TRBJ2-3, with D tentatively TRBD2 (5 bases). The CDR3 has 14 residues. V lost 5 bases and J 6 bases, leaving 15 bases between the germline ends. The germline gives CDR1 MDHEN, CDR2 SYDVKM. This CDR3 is CASSNPSSSDTQYF. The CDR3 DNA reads TGTGCCAGCAGTAACCCTTCGTCTAGCGATACGCAGTATTTT.

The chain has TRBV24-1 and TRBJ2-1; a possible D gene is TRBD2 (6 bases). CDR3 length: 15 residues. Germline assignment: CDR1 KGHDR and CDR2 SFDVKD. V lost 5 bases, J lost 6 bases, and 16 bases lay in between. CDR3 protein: CATSGWAGRINEQFF. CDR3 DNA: TGTGCCACCAGTGGTTGGGCAGGGAGGATCAATGAGCAGTTCTTC.

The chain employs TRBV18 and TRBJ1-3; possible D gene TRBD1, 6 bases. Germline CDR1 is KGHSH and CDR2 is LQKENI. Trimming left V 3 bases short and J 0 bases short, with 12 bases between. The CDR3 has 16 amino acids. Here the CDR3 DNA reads TGTGCCAGCTCACCGTACAGGGCTGGCTCTGGAAACACCATATATTTT. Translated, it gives CASSPYRAGSGNTIYF.

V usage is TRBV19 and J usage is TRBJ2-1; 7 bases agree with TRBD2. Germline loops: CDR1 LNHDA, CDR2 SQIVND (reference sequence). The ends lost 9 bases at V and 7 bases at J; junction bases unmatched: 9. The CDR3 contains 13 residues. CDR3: CASSELATNEQFF. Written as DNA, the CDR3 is TGTGCCAGCTCCGAACTAGCGACGAATGAGCAGTTCTTC. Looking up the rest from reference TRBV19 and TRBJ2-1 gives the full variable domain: DGGITQSPKYLFRKEGQNVTLSCEQNLNHDAMYWYRQDPGQGLRLIYYSQIVNDFQKGDIAEGYSVSREKKESFPLTVTSAQKNPTAFYLCASSELATNEQFFGPGTRLTVL.

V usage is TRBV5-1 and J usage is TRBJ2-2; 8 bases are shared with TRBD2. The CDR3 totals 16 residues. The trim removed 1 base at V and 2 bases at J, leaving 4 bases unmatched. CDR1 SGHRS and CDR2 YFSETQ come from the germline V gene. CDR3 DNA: TGCGCCAGCAGCTTGAAGGCGGGGGGTAACACCGGGGAGCTGTTTTTT. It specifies CASSLKAGGNTGELFF.

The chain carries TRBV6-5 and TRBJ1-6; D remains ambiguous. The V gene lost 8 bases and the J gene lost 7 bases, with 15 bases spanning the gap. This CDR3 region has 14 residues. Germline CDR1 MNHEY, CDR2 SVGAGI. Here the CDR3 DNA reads TGTGCCAGCCGCAGAGGGTCCGAGAATTCACCCCTCCACTTT. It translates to CASRRGSENSPLHF.

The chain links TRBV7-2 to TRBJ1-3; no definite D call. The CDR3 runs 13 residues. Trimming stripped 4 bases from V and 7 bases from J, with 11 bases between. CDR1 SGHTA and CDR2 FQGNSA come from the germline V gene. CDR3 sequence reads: CASSSISGNTIYF. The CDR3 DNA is TGTGCCAGCAGCTCTATTTCCGGGAACACCATATATTTT.

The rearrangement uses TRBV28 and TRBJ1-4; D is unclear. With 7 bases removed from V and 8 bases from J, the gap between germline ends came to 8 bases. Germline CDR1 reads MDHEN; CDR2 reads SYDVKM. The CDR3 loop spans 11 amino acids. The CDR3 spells CASTTTEKLFF. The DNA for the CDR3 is TGTGCCAGCACAACAACAGAAAAACTGTTTTTT.

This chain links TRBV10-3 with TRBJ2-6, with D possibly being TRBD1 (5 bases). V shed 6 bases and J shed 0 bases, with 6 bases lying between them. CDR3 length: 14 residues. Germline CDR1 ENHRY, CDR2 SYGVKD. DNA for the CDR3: TGTGCCATCAGCGACAGCTCTGGGGCCAACGTCCTGACTTTC. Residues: CAISDSSGANVLTF.

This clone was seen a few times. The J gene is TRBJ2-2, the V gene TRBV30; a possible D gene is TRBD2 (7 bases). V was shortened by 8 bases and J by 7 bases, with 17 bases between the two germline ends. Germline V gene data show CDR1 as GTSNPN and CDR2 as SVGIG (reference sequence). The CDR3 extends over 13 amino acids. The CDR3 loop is CAQGRVRSGELFF. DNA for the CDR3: TGTGCCCAGGGGAGGGTTCGGAGCGGGGAGCTGTTTTTT.

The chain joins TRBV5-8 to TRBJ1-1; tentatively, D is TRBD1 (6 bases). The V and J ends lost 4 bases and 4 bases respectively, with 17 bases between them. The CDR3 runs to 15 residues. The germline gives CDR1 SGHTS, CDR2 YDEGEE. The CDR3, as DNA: TGTGCCAGCAGCCTCCGGGGGGCGCAGGTCACTGAAGCTTTCTTT. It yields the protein CASSLRGAQVTEAFF.

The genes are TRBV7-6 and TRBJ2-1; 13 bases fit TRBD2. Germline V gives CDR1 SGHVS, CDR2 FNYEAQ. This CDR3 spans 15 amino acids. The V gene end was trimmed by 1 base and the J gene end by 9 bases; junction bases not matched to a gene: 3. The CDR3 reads CASSLGTSGSGEQFF. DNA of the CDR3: TGTGCCAGCAGCTTAGGGACTAGCGGGAGCGGTGAGCAGTTCTTC.

DNA of the CDR3: TGTGCCAGTAGTAATCCCGGGACTACCAACACAGATACGCAGTATTTT. Residues: CASSNPGTTNTDTQYF. This chain connects TRBV19 to TRBJ2-3, with 7 positions matching TRBD2. Losses at the gene ends were 4 bases for V and 2 bases for J; bases not matched to a gene: 9. Germline CDR1 is LNHDA and CDR2 is SQIVND (reference sequence). CDR3 length: 16 amino acids.

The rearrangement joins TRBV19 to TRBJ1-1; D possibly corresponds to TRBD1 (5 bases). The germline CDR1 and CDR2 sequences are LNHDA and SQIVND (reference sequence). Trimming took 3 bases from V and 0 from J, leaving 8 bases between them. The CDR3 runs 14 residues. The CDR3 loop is CASSIAGMNTEAFF. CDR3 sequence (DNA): TGTGCCAGTAGTATTGCAGGGATGAACACTGAAGCTTTCTTT. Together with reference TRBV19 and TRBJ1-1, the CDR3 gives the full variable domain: DGGITQSPKYLFRKEGQNVTLSCEQNLNHDAMYWYRQDPGQGLRLIYYSQIVNDFQKGDIAEGYSVSREKKESFPLTVTSAQKNPTAFYLCASSIAGMNTEAFFGQGTRLTVV.

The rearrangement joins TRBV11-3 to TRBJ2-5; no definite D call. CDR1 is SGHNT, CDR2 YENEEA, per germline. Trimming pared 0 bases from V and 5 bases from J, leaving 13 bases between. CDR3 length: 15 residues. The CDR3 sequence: CASSLDSGQWETQYF. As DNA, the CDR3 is TGTGCCAGCAGCTTAGACTCTGGGCAATGGGAGACCCAGTACTTC. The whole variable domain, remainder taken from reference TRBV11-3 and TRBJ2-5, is EAGVVQSPRYKIIEKKQPVAFWCNPISGHNTLYWYLQNLGQGPELLIRYENEEAVDDSQLPKDRFSAERLKGVDSTLKIQPAELGDSAVYLCASSLDSGQWETQYFGPGTRLLVL.

CDR3 nucleotide sequence: TGCGCCAGCAGCTTGGAAGGGGTTGGGTCACCCCTCCACTTT. Its protein is CASSLEGVGSPLHF. The chain joins TRBV5-1 to TRBJ1-6, with D tentatively TRBD1 (5 bases). With 0 bases removed from V and 10 bases from J, the gap between germline ends came to 11 bases. CDR1 SGHRS and CDR2 YFSETQ come from the germline V gene. This CDR3 comprises 14 residues.

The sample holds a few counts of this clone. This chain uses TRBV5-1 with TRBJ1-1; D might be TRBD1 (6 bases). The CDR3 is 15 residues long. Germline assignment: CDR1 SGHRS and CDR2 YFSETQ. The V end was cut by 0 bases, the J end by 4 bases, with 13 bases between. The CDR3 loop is CASSLAGGGGTEAFF. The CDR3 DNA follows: TGCGCCAGCAGCTTGGCTGGGGGCGGGGGCACTGAAGCTTTCTTT.

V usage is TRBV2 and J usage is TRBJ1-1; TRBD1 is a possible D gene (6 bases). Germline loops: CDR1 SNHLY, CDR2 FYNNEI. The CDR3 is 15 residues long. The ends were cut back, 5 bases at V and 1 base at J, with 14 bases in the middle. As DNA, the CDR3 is TGTGCCAGCAGTTATCAACAGGGCCCGAACACTGAAGCTTTCTTT. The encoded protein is CASSYQQGPNTEAFF.

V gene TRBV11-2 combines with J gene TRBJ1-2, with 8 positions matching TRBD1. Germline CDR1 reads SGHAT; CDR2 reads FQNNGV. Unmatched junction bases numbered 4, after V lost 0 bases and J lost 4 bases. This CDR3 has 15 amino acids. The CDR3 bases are TGTGCCAGCAGCTTAGAGGGACAGGATGGCTATGGCTACACCTTC. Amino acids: CASSLEGQDGYGYTF.

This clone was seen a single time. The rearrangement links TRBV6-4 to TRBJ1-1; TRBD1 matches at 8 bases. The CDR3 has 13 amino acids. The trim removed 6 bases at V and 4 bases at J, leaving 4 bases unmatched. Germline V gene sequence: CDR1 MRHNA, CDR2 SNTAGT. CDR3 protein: CASRGQVATEAFF. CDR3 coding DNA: TGTGCCAGCAGGGGACAGGTGGCCACTGAAGCTTTCTTT.

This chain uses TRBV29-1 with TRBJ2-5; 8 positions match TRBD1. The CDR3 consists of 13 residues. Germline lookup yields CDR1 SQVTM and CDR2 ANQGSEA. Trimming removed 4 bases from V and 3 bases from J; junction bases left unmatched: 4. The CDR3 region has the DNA TGCAGCGTTGTCCAGGGGGCGAAAGAGACCCAGTACTTC. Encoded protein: CSVVQGAKETQYF.

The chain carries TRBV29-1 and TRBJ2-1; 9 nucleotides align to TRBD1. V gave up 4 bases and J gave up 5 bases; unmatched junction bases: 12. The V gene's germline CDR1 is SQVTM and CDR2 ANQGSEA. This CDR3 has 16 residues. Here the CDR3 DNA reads TGCAGCGTTGTGGGACTGCCGGGACAGGGACACAATGAGCAGTTCTTC. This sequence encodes CSVVGLPGQGHNEQFF.

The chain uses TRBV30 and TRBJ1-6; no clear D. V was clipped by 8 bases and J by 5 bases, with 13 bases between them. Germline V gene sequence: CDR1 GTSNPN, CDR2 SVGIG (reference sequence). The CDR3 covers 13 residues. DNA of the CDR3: TGTGCCCTAGCAAGAGAAAATAATTCACCCCTCCACTTT. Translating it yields CALARENNSPLHF.